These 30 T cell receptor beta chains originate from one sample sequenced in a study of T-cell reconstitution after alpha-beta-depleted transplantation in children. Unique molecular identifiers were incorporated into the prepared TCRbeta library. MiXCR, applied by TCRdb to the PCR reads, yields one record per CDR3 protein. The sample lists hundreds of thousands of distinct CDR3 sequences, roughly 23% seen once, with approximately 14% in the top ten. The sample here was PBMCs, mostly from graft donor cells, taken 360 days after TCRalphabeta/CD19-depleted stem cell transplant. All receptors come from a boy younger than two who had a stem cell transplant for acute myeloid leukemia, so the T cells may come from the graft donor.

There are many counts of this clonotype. DNA for the CDR3: TGCAGTGCTAGAGATACACTGGACCCAAAAACCTACGAGCAGTACTTC. Its translation is CSARDTLDPKTYEQYF. The rearrangement joins TRBV20-1 to TRBJ2-7; no firm D call. Germline loops: CDR1 DFQATT, CDR2 SNEGSKA (reference sequence). Trimming took off 0 bases at V and 2 bases at J, with 17 bases between the two ends. The CDR3 runs to 16 residues.

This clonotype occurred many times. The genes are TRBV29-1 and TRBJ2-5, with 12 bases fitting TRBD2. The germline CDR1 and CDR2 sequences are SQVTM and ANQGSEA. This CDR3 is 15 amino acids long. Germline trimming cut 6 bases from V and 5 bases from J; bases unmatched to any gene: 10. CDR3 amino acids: CSVPSGGASLETQYF. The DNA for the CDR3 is TGCAGCGTCCCTAGCGGGGGGGCCAGCCTGGAGACCCAGTACTTC. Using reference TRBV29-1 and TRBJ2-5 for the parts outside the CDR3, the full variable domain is SAVISQKPSRDICQRGTSLTIQCQVDSQVTMMFWYRQQPGQSLTLIATANQGSEATYESGFVIDKFPISRPNLTFSTLTVSNMSPEDSSIYLCSVPSGGASLETQYFGPGTRLLVL.

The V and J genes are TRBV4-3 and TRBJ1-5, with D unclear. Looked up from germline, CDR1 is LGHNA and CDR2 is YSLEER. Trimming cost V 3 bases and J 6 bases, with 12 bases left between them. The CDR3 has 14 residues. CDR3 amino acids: CASSQGPSGQPQHF. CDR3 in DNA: TGCGCCAGCAGCCAGGGTCCCAGCGGTCAGCCCCAGCATTTT.

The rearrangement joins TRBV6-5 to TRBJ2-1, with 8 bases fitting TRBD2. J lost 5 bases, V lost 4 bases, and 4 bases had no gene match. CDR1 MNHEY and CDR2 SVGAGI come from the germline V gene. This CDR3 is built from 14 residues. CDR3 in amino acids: CASSWPSGHNEQFF. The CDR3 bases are TGTGCCAGCAGTTGGCCTAGCGGGCACAATGAGCAGTTCTTC.

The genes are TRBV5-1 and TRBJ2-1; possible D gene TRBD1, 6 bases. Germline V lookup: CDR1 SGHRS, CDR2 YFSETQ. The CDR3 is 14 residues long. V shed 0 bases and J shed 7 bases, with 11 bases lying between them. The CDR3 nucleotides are TGCGCCAGCAGCTTGGAGTGGCAGGGGAATGAGCAGTTCTTC. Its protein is CASSLEWQGNEQFF. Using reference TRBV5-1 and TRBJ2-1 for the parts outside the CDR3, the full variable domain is KAGVTQTPRYLIKTRGQQVTLSCSPISGHRSVSWYQQTPGQGLQFLFEYFSETQRNKGNFPGRFSGRQFSNSRSEMNVSTLELGDSALYLCASSLEWQGNEQFFGPGTRLTVL.

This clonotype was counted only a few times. The CDR3 bases are TGTGCCAGCAGTGTGACTCCTGGGGAGACCCAGTACTTC. The encoded protein is CASSVTPGETQYF. This rearrangement joins TRBV6-1 to TRBJ2-5; D gene ambiguous. The germline CDR1 and CDR2 sequences are MNHNS and SASEGT. V dropped 4 bases and J dropped 5 bases, with 11 bases sitting between them. The CDR3 extends over 13 amino acids.

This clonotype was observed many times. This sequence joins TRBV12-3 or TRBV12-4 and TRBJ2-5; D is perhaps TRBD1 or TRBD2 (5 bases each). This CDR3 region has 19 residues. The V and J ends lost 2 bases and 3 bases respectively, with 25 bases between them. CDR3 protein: CASSLMPGALLVGEETQYF. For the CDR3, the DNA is TGTGCCAGCAGTTTAATGCCCGGGGCCTTACTTGTAGGTGAAGAGACCCAGTACTTC.

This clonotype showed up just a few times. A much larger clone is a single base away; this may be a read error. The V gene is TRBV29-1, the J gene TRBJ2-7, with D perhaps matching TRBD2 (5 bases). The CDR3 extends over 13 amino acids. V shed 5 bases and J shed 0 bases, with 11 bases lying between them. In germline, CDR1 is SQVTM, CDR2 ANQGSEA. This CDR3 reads CSVFQGSSYEQYF. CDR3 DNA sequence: TGCAGCGTTTTTCAAGGGAGCTCCTACGAGCAGTACTTC.

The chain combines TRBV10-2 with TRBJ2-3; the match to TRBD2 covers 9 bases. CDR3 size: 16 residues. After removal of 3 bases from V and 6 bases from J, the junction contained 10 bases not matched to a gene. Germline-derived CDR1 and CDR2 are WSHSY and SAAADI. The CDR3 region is CASSDGNSGGWDTQYF. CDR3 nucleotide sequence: TGCGCCAGCAGTGACGGCAATAGCGGGGGTTGGGATACGCAGTATTTT.

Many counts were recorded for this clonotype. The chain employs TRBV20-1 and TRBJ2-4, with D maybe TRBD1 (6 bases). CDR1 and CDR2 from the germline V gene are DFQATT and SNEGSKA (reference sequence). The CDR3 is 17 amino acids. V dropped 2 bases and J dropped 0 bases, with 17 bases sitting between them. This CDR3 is CSARTQDRRAAKNIQYF. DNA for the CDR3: TGCAGTGCTAGAACACAGGACAGAAGAGCAGCCAAAAACATTCAGTACTTC.

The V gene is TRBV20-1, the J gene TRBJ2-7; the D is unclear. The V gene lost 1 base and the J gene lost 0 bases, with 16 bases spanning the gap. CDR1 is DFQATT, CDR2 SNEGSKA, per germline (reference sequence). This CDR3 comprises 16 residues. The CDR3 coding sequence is TGCAGTGCTAGAGGTGACCCAGGATTACGCTCCTACGAGCAGTACTTC. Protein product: CSARGDPGLRSYEQYF.

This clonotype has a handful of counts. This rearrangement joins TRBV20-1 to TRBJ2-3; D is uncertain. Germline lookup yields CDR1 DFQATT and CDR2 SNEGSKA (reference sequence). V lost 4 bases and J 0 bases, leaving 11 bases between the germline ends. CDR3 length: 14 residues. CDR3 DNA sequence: TGCAGTGCTACTCCGGAGCCTAGCACAGATACGCAGTATTTT. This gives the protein CSATPEPSTDTQYF.

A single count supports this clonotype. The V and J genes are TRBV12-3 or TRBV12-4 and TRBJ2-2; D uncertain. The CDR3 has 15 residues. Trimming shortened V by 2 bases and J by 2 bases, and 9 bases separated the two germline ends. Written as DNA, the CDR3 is TGTGCCAGCAGTTTACAGCTTAGCAACACCGGGGAGCTGTTTTTT. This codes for CASSLQLSNTGELFF.

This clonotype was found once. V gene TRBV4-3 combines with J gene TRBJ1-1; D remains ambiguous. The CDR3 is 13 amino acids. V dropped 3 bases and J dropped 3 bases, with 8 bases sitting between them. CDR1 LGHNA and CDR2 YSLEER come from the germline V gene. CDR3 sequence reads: CASSHGPDTEAFF. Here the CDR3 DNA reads TGCGCCAGCAGCCATGGCCCCGACACTGAAGCTTTCTTT.

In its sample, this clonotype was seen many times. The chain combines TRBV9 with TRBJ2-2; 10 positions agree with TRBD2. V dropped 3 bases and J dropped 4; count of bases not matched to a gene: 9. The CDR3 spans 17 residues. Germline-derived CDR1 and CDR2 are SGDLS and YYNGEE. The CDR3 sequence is CASSAAIAGGATGELFF. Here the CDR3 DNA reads TGTGCCAGCAGCGCCGCCATAGCGGGGGGCGCCACCGGGGAGCTGTTTTTT.

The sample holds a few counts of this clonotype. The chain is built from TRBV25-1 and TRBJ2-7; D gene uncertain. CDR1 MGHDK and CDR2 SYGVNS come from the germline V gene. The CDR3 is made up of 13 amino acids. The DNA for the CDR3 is TGTGCCAGCAGAAGTAGGTTCTCCAACGAGCAGTACGTC. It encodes CASRSRFSNEQYV.

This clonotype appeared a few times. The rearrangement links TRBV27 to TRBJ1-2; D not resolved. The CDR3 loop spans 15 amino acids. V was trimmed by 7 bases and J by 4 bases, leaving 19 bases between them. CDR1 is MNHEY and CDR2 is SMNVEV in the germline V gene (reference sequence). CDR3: CASTPRWDVGYGYTF. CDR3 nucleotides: TGTGCCAGCACCCCTAGGTGGGATGTTGGCTATGGCTACACCTTC.

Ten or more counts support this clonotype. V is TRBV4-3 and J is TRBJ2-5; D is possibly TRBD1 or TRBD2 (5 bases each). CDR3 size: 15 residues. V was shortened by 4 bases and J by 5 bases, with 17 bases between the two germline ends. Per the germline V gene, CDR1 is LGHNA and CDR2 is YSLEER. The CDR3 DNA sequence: TGCGCCAGCAGCCCCCGGGACGGTGAGTGGGAGACCCAGTACTTC. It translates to CASSPRDGEWETQYF.

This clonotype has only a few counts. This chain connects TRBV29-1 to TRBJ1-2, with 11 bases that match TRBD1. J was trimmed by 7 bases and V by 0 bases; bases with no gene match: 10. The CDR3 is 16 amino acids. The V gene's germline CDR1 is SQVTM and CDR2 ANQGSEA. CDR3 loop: CSVEDGGTGGVSGYTF. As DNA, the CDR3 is TGCAGCGTTGAAGATGGGGGGACAGGGGGTGTTAGTGGCTACACCTTC.

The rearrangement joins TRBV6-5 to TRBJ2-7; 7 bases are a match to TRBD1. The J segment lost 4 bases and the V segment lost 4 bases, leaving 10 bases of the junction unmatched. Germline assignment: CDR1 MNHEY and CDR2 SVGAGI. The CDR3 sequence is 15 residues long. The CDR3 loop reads CASSSLLGGSYEQYV. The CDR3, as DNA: TGTGCCAGCAGTTCCCTCCTAGGGGGCTCGTACGAGCAGTACGTC.

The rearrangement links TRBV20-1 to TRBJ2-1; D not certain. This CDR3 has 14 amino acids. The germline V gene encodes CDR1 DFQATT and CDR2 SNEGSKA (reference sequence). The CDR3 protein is CSPLRHRVSNEQFF. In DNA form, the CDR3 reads TGCAGCCCCCTTAGGCATCGGGTATCGAATGAGCAGTTCTTC.

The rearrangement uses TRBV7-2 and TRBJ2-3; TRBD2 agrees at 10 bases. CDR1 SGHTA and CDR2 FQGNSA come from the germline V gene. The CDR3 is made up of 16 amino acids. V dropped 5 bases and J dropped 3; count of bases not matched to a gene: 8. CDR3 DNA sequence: TGTGCCAGCAGCCCGTGGCCGGGACTAGCGACAGATACGCAGTATTTT. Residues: CASSPWPGLATDTQYF.

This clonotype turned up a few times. This CDR3 reads CASSLPREGTDTQYF. In DNA form, the CDR3 reads TGTGCCAGCAGCTTGCCCAGGGAGGGCACAGATACGCAGTATTTT. The chain couples TRBV5-5 to TRBJ2-3; D is perhaps TRBD2 (6 bases). Germline-derived CDR1 and CDR2 are SGHKS and YYEKEE (reference sequence). The CDR3 is made up of 15 amino acids. V lost 1 base, J lost 1 base, and 10 bases lay in between. The complete variable domain, with remaining parts taken from reference TRBV5-5 and TRBJ2-3, reads DAGVTQSPTHLIKTRGQQVTLRCSPISGHKSVSWYQQVLGQGPQFIFQYYEKEERGRGNFPDRFSARQFPNYSSELNVNALLLGDSALYLCASSLPREGTDTQYFGPGTRLTVL.

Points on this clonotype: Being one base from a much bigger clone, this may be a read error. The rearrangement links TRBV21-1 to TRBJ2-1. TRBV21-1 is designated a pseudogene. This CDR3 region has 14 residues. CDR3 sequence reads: CDSSKEAEYNEQFF. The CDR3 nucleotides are TGTGACAGCAGCAAAGAAGCAGAATACAATGAGCAGTTCTTC.

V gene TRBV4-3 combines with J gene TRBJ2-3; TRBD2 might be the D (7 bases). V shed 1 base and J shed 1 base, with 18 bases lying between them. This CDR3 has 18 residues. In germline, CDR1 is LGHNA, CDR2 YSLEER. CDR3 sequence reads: CASSQAIHREGGTDTQYF. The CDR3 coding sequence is TGCGCCAGCAGCCAAGCGATACACAGGGAGGGGGGCACAGATACGCAGTATTTT.

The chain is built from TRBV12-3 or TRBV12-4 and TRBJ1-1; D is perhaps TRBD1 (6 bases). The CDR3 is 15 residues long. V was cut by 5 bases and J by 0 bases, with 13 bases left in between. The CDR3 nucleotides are TGTGCCAGCAGTCGAGGGGGTTCTATGAACACTGAAGCTTTCTTT. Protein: CASSRGGSMNTEAFF.

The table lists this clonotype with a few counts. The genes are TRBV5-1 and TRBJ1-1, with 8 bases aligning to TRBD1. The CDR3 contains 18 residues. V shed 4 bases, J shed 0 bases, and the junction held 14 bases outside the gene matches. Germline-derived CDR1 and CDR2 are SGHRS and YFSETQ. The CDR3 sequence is CASSQRPIPGQVNTEAFF. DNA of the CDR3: TGCGCCAGCAGCCAGAGGCCGATTCCGGGACAGGTGAACACTGAAGCTTTCTTT.

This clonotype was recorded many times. CDR3 sequence (DNA): TGTGCCAGCTCACCAAGACAGTATTCAGATACGCAGTATTTT. This codes for CASSPRQYSDTQYF. The chain combines TRBV18 with TRBJ2-3; possible D gene TRBD1, 5 bases. The germline V gene encodes CDR1 KGHSH and CDR2 LQKENI. The CDR3 has 14 amino acids. The V gene lost 2 bases and the J gene lost 4 bases, with 10 bases spanning the gap.

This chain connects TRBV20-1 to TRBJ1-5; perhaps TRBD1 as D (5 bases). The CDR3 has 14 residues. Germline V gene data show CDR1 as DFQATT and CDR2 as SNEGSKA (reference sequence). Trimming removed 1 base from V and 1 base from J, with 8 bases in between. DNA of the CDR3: TGCAGTGCTAGAGCCAGGGAGAGCAATCAGCCCCAGCATTTT. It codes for CSARARESNQPQHF.

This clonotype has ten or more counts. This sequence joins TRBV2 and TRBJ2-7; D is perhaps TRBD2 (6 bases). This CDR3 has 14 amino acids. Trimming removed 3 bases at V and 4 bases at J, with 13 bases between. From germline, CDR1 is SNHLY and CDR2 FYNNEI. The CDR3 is CASSEGGSTYEQYV. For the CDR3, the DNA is TGTGCCAGCAGTGAGGGGGGATCGACTTACGAGCAGTACGTC.